This T cell receptor (beta chain) was obtained from a study of cytomegalovirus exposure and HLA in healthy donors (dated by TCRdb to about 2017). Looking at the study overall: A later analysis indicated that the 120 validation repertoires were generated on the platform also employed for the approximately 700 repertoires of the first cohort. In addition to the first cohort of 666 subjects, a separate validation cohort of 130 or so different subjects was used. The study aimed to test whether signatures of past pathogen exposure could be identified by cataloging public T cell receptors. High-throughput TCR immunosequencing, statistical association of individual TCRs with disease status, and machine learning were combined to predict cytomegalovirus infection status. Points the paper makes about the study in general: A later analysis had no HLA typing for the validation cohort, so co-occurrence there was scored across all 110 or so repertoires. Subsequent analysis determined that TCRs grouped into clusters in the first cohort also showed a tendency toward co-occurrence across the 130 or so validation repertoires, and 85% to 95% of cluster scores exceeded 0. A few of the identified cytomegalovirus-associated TCR beta chains were confirmed in vitro to be specific for cytomegalovirus antigens. Most TCR sequences were seen in very few donors, while some public TCRs were found in many individuals. The authors suggested that the approach could potentially be extended to other disease states and immunological phenotypes. In the study, approximately 160 TCR beta chains were listed as associated with cytomegalovirus. In both the original and validation cohorts, the classifier was reported to diagnose cytomegalovirus status with high specificity and sensitivity.

The library was built by means of the immunoSEQ multiplex PCR assay. On the authors' methods: A statistical classification framework was built for diagnosing cytomegalovirus status from the catalog of TCR beta chain sequences. This is the immuneACCESS table as TCRdb keeps it, with only in-frame sequences that have V and J called. A part of the clones is gone; compared with another copy, unresolved V genes explain less than half, and the rest is unexplained. That table supplies the V and J calls and clone size; D and trimming were determined from the DNA. In all, the sample holds tens of thousands of clones, and approximately 95% of those were seen once. Around 1.1% of the sample comes from the top ten. Turning to this clone: Its binding antigen is unknown. No per-base quality is available; no much larger clone lies one base away.

Separate from the approximately 690-subject first cohort, the validation cohort of around 130 subjects was the group to which the donors belonged. The CDR3 runs 13 residues from the cysteine to the phenylalanine. Only CDR3 DNA remains: 39 bases, in frame from the first base. The sample taken for sequencing was PBMCs. The sequence is built from TRBV21-1 and TRBJ1-1; TRBD1 is the table's D call, not checked against the DNA. TRBV21-1 is a known pseudogene. This TCR was sampled from a woman in her twenties or thirties in good health and CMV-seropositive. The nucleotide sequence reads TGTGCCAGCATCACTCCCAGGGACAAAAAAGCTTTCTTT. It specifies CASITPRDKKAFF.